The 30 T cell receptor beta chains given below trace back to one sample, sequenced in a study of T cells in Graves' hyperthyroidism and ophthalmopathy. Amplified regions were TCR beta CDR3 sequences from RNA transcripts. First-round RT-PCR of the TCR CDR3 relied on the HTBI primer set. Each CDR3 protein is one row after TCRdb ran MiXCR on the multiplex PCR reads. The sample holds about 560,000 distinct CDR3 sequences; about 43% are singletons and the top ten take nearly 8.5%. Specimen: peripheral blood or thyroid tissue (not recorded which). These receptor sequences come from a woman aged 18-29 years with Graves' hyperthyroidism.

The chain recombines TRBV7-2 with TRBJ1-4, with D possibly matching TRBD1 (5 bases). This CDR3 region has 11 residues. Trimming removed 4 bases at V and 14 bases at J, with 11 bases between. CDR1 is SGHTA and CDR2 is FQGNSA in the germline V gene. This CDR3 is CASSSGLALFF. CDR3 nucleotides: TGTGCCAGCAGCTCGGGACTAGCGCTGTTTTTT.

CDR3 nucleotide sequence: TGTGCCAGCAGTTCAGAGCAGCGGGCGGTCCGCGATACGCAGTATTTT. Encoded protein: CASSSEQRAVRDTQYF. The V and J genes are TRBV7-6 and TRBJ2-3; perhaps TRBD2 as D (6 bases). V gave up 6 bases and J gave up 6 bases, with 22 bases separating them. Germline CDR1 and CDR2: SGHVS and FNYEAQ. The CDR3 totals 16 residues. The entire variable domain, with the rest obtained from reference TRBV7-6 and TRBJ2-3, is as follows: GAGVSQSPRYKVTKRGQDVALRCDPISGHVSLYWYRQALGQGPEFLTYFNYEAQQDKSGLPNDRFSAERPEGSISTLTIQRTEQRDSAMYRCASSSEQRAVRDTQYFGPGTRLTVL.

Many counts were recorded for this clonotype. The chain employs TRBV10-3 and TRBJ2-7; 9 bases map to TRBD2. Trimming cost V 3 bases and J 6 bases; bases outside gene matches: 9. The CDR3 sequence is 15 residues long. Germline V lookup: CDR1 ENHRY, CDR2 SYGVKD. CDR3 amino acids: CAISDPSGMIPEQYF. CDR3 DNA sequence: TGTGCCATCAGTGACCCTAGCGGGATGATTCCCGAGCAGTACTTC.

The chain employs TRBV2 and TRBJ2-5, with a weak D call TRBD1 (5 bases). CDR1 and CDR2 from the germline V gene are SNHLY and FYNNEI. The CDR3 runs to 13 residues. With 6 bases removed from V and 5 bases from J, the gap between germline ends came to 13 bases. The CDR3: CASRETVGETQYF. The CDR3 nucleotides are TGTGCCAGCAGAGAGACAGTTGGCGAGACCCAGTACTTC.

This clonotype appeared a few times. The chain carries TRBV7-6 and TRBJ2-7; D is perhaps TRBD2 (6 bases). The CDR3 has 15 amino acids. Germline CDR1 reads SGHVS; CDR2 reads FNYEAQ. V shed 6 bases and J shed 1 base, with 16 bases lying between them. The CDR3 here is CASSYLSSESYEQYF. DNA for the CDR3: TGTGCCAGCAGTTATCTATCTAGCGAATCCTACGAGCAGTACTTC. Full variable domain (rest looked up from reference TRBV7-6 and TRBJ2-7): GAGVSQSPRYKVTKRGQDVALRCDPISGHVSLYWYRQALGQGPEFLTYFNYEAQQDKSGLPNDRFSAERPEGSISTLTIQRTEQRDSAMYRCASSYLSSESYEQYFGPGTRLTVT.

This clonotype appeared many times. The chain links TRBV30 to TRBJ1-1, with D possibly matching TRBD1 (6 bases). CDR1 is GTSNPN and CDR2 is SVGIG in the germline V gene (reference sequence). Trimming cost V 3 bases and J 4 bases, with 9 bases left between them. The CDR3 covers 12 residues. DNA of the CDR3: TGTGCCTGGAGGGAAGGGGGCACTGAAGCTTTCTTT. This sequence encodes CAWREGGTEAFF.

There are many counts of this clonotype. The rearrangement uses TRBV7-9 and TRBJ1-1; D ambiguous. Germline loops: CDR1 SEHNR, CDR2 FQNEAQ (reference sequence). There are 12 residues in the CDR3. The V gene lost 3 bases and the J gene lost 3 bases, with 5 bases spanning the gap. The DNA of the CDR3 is TGTGCCAGCAGCTTTGAATACACTGAAGCTTTCTTT. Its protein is CASSFEYTEAFF.

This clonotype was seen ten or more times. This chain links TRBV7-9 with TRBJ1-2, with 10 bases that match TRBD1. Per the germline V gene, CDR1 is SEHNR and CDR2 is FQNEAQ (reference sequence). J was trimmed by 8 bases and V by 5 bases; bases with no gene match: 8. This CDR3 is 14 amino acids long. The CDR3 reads CASSTDRGRGGYTF. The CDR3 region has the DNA TGTGCCAGCAGCACCGACAGGGGGCGTGGGGGCTACACCTTC. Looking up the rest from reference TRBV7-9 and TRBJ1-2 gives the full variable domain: DTGVSQNPRHKITKRGQNVTFRCDPISEHNRLYWYRQTLGQGPEFLTYFQNEAQLEKSRLLSDRFSAERPKGSFSTLEIQRTEQGDSAMYLCASSTDRGRGGYTFGSGTRLTVV.

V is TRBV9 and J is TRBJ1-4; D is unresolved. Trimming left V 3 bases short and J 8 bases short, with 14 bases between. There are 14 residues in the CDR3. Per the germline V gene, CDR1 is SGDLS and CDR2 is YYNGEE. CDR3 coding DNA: TGTGCCAGCAGCGGCGACACAGTAGGGGAAAAACTGTTTTTT. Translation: CASSGDTVGEKLFF.

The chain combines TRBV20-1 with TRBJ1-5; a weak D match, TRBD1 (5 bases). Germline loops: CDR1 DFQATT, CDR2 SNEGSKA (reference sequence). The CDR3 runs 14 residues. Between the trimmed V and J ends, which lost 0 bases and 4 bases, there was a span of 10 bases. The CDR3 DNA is TGCAGTGCTAGAGATGGGGGAGGTAATCAGCCCCAGCATTTT. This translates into CSARDGGGNQPQHF.

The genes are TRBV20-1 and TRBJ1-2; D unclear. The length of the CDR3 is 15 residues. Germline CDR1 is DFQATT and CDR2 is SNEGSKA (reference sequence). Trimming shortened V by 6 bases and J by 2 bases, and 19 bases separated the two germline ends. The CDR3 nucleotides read TGCAGTGCCATCAGCCCCGCGGCCGAAAACTATGGCTACACCTTC. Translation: CSAISPAAENYGYTF.

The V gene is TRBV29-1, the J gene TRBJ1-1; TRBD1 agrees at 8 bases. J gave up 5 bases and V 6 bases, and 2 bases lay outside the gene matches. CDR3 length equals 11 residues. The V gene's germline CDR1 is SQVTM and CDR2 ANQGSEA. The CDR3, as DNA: TGCAGCGTACGGACAGGGACTGAAGCTTTCTTT. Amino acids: CSVRTGTEAFF.

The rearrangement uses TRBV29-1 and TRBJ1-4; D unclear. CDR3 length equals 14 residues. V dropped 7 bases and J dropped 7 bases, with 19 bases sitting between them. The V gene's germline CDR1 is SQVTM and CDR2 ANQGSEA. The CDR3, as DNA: TGCAGCGCCACACTCGGAACTTCCGGTGAAAAACTGTTTTTT. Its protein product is CSATLGTSGEKLFF.

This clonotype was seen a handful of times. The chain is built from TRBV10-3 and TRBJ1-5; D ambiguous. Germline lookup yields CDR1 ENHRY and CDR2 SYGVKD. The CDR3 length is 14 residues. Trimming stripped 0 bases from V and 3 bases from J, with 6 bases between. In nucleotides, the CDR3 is TGTGCCATCAGTGAGTCTTTCAACAATCAGCCCCAGCATTTT. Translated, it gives CAISESFNNQPQHF.

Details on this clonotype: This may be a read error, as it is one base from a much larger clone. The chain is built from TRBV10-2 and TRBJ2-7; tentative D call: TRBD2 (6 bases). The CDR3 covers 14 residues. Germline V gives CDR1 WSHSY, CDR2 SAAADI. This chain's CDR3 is CASSESAGSYVQYF. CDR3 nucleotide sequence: TGCGCCAGCAGTGAATCAGCGGGCTCCTACGTGCAGTACTTC.

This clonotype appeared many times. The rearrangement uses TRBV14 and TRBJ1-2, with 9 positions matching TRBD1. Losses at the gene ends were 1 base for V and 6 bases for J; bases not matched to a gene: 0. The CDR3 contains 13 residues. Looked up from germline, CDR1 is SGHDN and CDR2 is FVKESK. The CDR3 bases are TGTGCCAGCAGCCAAGGGACAGGGGATGGCTACACCTTC. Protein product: CASSQGTGDGYTF.

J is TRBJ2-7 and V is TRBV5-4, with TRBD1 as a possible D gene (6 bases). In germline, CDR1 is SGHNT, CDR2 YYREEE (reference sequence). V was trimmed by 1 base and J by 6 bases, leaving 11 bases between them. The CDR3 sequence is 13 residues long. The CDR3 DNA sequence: TGTGCCAGCAGCTTGTACAGGGAAGGCGAGCAGTACTTC. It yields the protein CASSLYREGEQYF.

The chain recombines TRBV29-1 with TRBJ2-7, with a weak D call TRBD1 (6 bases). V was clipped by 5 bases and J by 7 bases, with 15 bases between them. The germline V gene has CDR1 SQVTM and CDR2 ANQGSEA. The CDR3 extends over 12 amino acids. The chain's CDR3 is CSVLTGLGEQYF. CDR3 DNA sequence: TGCAGCGTTTTGACAGGACTTGGTGAGCAGTACTTC.

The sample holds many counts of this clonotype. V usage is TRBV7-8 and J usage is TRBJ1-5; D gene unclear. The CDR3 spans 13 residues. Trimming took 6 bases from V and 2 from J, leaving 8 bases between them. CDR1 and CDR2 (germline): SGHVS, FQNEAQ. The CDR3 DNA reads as TGTGCCAGCAGGGGGTATGGCAATCAGCCCCAGCATTTT. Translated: CASRGYGNQPQHF.

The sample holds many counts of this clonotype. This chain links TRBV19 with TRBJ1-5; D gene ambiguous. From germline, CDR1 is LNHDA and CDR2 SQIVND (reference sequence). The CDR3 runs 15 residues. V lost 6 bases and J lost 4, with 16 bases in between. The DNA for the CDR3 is TGTGCCAGTAGATCTGTGGGGAGGGTGAATCAGCCCCAGCATTTT. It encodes CASRSVGRVNQPQHF.

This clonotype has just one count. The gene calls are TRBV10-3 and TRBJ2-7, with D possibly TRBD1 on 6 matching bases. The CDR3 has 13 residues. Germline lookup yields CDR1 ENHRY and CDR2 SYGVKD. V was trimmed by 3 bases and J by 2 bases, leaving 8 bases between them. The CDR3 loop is CAISDRDTYEQYF. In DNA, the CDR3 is TGTGCCATCAGTGACCGGGACACCTACGAGCAGTACTTC.

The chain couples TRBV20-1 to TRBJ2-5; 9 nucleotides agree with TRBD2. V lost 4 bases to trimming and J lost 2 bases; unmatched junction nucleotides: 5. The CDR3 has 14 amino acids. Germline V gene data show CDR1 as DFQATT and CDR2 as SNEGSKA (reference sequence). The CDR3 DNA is TGCAGTGCTAATCTAGCGGGATTTCAAGAGACCCAGTACTTC. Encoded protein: CSANLAGFQETQYF.

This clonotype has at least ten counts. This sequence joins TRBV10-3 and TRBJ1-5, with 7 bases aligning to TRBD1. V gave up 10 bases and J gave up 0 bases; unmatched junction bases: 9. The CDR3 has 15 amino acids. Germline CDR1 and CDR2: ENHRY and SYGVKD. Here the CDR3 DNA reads TGTGCCACCATGACAGGGCCCTATAGCAATCAGCCCCAGCATTTT. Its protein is CATMTGPYSNQPQHF.

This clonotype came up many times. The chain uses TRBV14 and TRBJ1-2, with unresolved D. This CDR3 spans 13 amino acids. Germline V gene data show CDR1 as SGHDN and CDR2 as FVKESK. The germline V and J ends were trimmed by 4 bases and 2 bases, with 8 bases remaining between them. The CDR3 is CASSPRVNYGYTF. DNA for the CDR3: TGTGCCAGCAGCCCAAGGGTCAACTATGGCTACACCTTC. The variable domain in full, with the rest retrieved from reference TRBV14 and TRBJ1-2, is EAGVTQFPSHSVIEKGQTVTLRCDPISGHDNLYWYRRVMGKEIKFLLHFVKESKQDESGMPNNRFLAERTGGTYSTLKVQPAELEDSGVYFCASSPRVNYGYTFGSGTRLTVV.

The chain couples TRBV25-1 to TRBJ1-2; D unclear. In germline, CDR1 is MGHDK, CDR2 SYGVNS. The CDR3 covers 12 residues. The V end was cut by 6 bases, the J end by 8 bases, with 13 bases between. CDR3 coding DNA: TGTGCCAGCAGATACGGGGTGGGCGGCTACACCTTC. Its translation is CASRYGVGGYTF.

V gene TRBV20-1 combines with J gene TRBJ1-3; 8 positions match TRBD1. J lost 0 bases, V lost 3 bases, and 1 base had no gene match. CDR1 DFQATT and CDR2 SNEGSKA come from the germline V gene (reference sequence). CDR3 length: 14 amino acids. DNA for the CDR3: TGCAGTGCTAGGGACAGGGCCTCTGGAAACACCATATATTTT. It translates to CSARDRASGNTIYF.

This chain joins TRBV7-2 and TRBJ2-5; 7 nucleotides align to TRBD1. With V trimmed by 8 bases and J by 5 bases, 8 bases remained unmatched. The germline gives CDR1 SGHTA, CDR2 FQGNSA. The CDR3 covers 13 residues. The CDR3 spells CASSQGSVETQYF. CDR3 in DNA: TGTGCCAGCTCACAGGGGTCGGTCGAGACCCAGTACTTC.

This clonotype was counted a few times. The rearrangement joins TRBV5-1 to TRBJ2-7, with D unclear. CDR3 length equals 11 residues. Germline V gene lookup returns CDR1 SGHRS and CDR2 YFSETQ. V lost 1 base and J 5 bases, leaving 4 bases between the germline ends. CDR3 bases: TGCGCCAGCAGCTTGCAGGACGAGCAGTACTTC. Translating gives CASSLQDEQYF.

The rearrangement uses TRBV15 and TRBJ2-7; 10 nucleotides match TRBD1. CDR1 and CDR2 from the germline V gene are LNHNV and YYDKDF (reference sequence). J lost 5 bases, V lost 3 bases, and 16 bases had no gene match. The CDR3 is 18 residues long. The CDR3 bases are TGTGCCACCAGCAGTCCTGGGGCCGGGACAGGGGCCCCGAACGAGCAGTACTTC. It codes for CATSSPGAGTGAPNEQYF.

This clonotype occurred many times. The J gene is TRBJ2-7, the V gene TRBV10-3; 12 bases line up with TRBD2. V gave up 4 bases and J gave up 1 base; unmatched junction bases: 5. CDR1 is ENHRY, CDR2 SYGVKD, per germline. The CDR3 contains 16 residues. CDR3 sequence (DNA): TGTGCCATCAGTGTTGTGACTAGCGGGGGATCCTACGAGCAGTACTTC. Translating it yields CAISVVTSGGSYEQYF.